This T cell receptor beta chain was found in a study of blood T cell repertoires in COVID-19. The trim removed 4 bases at V and 7 bases at J, leaving 7 bases unmatched. In germline, CDR1 is MNHNY, CDR2 SVGAGI (reference sequence). The CDR3 has 15 residues. Produced via immunoSEQ multiplex PCR; TCRdb's table is partial and in-frame only. The top ten clones hold about 0.93% of a sample with about 350,000 clones, roughly 84% of them seen once. What was sequenced was PBMCs or T cells enriched from blood (not recorded which). The chain employs TRBV6-6 and TRBJ1-6; 7 bases fit TRBD1. This sequence originates from a woman aged 30 to 39 who had recovered from COVID-19. The CDR3 DNA is TGTGCCAGCAGTTTAGAGGGGGCTCGGAATTCACCCCTCCACTTT. Translating gives CASSLEGARNSPLHF.